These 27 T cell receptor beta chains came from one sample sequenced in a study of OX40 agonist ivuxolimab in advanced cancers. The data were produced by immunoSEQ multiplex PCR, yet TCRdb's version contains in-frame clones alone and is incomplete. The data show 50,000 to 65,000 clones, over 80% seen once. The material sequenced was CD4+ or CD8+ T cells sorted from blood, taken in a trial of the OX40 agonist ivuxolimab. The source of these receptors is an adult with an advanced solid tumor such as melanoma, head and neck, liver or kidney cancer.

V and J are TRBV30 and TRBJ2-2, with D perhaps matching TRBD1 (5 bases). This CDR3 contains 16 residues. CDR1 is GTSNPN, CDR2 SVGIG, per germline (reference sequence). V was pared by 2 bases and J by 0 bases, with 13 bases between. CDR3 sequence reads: CAWSLRQQSNTGELFF. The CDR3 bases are TGTGCCTGGAGTCTTAGACAGCAATCGAACACCGGGGAGCTGTTTTTT. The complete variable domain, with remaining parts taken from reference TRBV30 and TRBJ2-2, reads SQTIHQWPATLVQPVGSPLSLECTVEGTSNPNLYWYRQAAGRGLQLLFYSVGIGQISSEVPQNLSASRPQDRQFILSSKKLLLSDSGFYLCAWSLRQQSNTGELFFGEGSRLTVL.

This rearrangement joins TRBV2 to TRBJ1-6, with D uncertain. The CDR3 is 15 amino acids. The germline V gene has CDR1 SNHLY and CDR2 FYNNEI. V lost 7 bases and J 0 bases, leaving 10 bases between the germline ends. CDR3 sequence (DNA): TGTGCCAGCATCGTTCAGAGCTCCTATAATTCACCCCTCCACTTT. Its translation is CASIVQSSYNSPLHF.

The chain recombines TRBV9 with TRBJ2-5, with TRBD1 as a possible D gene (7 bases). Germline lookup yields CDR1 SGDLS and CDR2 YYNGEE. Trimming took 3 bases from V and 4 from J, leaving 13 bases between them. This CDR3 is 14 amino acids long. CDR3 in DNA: TGTGCCAGCAGCGCTCAGGGGGGCGGAGAGACCCAGTACTTC. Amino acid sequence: CASSAQGGGETQYF. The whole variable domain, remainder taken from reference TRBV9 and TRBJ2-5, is DSGVTQTPKHLITATGQRVTLRCSPRSGDLSVYWYQQSLDQGLQFLIQYYNGEERAKGNILERFSAQQFPDLHSELNLSSLELGDSALYFCASSAQGGGETQYFGPGTRLLVL.

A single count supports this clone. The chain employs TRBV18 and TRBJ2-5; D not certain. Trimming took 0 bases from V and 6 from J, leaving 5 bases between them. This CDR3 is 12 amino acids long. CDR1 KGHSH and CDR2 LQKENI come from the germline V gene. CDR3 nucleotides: TGTGCCAGCTCACCACCTATACAGACCCAGTACTTC. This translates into CASSPPIQTQYF.

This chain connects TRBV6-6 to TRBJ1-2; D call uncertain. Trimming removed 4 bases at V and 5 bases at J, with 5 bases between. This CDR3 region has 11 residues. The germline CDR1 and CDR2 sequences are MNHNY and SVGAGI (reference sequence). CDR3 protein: CASSSEYGYTF. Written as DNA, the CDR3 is TGTGCCAGCAGTTCCGAGTATGGCTACACCTTC.

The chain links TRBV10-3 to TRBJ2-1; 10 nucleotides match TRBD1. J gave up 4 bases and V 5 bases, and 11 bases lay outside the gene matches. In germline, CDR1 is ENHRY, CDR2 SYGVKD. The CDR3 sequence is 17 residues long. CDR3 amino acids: CAISQGTTGQGYNEQFF. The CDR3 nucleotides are TGTGCCATCAGTCAAGGGACAACGGGACAGGGGTACAATGAGCAGTTCTTC.

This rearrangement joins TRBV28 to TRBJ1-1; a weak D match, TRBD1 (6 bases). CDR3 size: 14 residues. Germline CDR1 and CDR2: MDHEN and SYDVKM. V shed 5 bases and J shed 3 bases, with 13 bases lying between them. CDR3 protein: CASSEGGGYTEAFF. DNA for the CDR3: TGTGCCAGCAGTGAGGGAGGGGGGTACACTGAAGCTTTCTTT.

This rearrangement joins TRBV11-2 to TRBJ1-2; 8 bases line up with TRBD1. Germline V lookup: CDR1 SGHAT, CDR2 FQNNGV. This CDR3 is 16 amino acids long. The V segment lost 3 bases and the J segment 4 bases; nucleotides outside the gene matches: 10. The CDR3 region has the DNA TGTGCCAGCAGCTTCGATTCACGACAGGGGTCCTATGGCTACACCTTC. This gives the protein CASSFDSRQGSYGYTF.

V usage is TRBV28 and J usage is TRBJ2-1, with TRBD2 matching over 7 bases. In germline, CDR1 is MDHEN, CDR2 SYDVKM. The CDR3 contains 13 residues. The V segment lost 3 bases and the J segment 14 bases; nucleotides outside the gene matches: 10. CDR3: CASSFGGIPREFF. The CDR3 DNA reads TGTGCCAGCAGTTTCGGGGGGATTCCTAGGGAGTTCTTC.

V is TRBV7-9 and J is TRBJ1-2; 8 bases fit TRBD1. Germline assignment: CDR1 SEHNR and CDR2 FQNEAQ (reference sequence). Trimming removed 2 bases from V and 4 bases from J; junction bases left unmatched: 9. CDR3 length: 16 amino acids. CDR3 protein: CASSLQGARLTYGYTF. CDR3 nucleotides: TGTGCCAGCAGCTTACAGGGGGCCCGCCTAACCTATGGCTACACCTTC.

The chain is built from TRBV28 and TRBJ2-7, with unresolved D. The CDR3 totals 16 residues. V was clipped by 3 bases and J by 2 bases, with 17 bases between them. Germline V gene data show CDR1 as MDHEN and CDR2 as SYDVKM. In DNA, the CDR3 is TGTGCCAGCAGTTTGATGAGGATTCCAAATCCCTACGAGCAGTACTTC. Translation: CASSLMRIPNPYEQYF.

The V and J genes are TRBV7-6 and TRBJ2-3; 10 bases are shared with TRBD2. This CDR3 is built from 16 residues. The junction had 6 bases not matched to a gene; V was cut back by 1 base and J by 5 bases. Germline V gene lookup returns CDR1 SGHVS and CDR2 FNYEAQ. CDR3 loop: CASSLVGTSGVDTQYF. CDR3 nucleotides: TGTGCCAGCAGCTTAGTGGGAACTAGCGGGGTAGATACGCAGTATTTT.

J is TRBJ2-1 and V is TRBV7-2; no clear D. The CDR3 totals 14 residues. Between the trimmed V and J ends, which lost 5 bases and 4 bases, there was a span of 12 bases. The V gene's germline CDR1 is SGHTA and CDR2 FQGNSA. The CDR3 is CASSPRMGYNEQFF. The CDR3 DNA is TGTGCCAGCAGCCCTAGGATGGGTTACAATGAGCAGTTCTTC.

The CDR3 region has the DNA TGTGCCAGCAGCCAAGGGGAGTGGGGGCGAGAGACCCAGTACTTC. Amino acid sequence: CASSQGEWGRETQYF. V is TRBV14 and J is TRBJ2-5; possibly TRBD1 for D (6 bases). The germline gives CDR1 SGHDN, CDR2 FVKESK. Trimming removed 1 base at V and 4 bases at J, with 13 bases between. This CDR3 region has 15 residues.

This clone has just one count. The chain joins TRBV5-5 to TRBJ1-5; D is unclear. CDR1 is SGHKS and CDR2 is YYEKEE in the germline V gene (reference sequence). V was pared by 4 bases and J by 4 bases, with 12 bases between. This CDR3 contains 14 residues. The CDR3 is CASSQDSANQPQHF. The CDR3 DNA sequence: TGTGCCAGCAGCCAAGACTCCGCTAATCAGCCCCAGCATTTT.

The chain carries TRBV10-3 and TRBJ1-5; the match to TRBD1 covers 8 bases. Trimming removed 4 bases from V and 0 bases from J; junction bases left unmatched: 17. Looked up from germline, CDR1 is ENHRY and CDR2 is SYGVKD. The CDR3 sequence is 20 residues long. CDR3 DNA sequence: TGTGCCATCAGTGTTGTATACGCAGGACAGGGCGGTGTTAGCAATCAGCCCCAGCATTTT. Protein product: CAISVVYAGQGGVSNQPQHF.

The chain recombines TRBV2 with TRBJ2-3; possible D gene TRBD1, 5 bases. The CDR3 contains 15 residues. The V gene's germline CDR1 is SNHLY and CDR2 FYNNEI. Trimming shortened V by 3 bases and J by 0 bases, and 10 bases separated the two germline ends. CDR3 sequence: CASSEQGSSTDTQYF. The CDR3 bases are TGTGCCAGCAGTGAGCAGGGATCGAGCACAGATACGCAGTATTTT.

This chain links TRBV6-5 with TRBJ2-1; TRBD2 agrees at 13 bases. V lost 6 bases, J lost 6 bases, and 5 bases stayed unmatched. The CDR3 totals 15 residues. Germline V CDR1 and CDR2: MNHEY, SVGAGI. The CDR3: CASRFTSGGANEQFF. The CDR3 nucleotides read TGTGCCAGCAGATTCACTAGCGGGGGGGCCAATGAGCAGTTCTTC.

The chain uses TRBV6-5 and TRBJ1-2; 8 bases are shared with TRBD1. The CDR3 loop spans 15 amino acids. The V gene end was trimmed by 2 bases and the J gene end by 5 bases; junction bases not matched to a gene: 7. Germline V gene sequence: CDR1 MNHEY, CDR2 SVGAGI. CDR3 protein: CASSYRGQGTYGYTF. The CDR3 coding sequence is TGTGCCAGCAGTTACCGAGGACAGGGCACATATGGCTACACCTTC.

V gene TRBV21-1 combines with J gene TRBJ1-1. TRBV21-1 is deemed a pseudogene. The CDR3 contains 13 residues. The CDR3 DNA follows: TGTGCCAGCAGCAAAGGAAGGAACACTGAAGCTTTCTTT. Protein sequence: CASSKGRNTEAFF.

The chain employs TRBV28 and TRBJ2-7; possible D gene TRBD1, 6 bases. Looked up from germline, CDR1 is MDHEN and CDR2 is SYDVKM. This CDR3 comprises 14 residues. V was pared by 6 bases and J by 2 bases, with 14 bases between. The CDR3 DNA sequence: TGTGCCAGCAGCTCTCCCGGGACACCCTACGAGCAGTACTTC. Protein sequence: CASSSPGTPYEQYF.

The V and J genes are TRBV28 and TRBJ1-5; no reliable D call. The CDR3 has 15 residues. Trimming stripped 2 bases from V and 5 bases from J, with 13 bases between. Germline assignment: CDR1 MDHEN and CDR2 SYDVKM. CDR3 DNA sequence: TGTGCCAGCAGTTTACCCGCGGCACCTTATCAGCCCCAGCATTTT. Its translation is CASSLPAAPYQPQHF.

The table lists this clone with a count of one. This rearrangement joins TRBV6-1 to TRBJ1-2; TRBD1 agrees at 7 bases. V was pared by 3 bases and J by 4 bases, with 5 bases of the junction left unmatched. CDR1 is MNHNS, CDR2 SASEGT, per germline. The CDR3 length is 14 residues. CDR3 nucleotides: TGTGCCAGCAGTGACCCGGGACAGCCCTATGGCTACACCTTC. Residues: CASSDPGQPYGYTF.

The CDR3 sequence is CASRVGQGLNYGYTF. The CDR3 region has the DNA TGTGCCAGCAGGGTGGGACAGGGGTTAAACTATGGCTACACCTTC. The rearrangement uses TRBV27 and TRBJ1-2, with 10 nucleotides matching TRBD1. The germline V gene has CDR1 MNHEY and CDR2 SMNVEV (reference sequence). The CDR3 runs to 15 residues. The V gene end was trimmed by 6 bases and the J gene end by 2 bases; junction bases not matched to a gene: 6.

As DNA, the CDR3 is TGTGCCAGCAGGGCAGCGGGGGCAAAAAAAGAGACCCAGTACTTC. It yields the protein CASRAAGAKKETQYF. The chain links TRBV21-1 to TRBJ2-5; TRBD2 is the table's D call and was not checked against the DNA. TRBV21-1 is annotated as a pseudogene. The CDR3 runs 15 residues.

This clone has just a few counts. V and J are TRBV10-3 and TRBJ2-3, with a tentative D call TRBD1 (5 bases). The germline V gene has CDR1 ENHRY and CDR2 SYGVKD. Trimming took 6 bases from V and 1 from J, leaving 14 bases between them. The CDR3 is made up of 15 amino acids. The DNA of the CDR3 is TGTGCCATCAGCGACAGTGGAGTAGGCACAGATACGCAGTATTTT. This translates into CAISDSGVGTDTQYF.

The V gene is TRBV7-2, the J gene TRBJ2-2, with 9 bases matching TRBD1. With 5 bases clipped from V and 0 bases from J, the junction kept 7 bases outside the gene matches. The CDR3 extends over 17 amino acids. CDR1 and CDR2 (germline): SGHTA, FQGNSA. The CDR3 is CASSRSGTGSNTGELFF. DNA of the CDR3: TGTGCCAGCAGCAGGTCCGGGACAGGGTCGAACACCGGGGAGCTGTTTTTT.